Sequencing of this T cell receptor beta chain was carried out in a study of regulatory T cells in long-lasting Graves disease. Study-wide context: New Graves' disease cases had less than 3 months of antithyroid drugs.

Through Arm-PCR of CDR3 regions and iRepertoire HTBI primers, TCR beta libraries were built. TCRdb re-analysed the multiplex PCR reads in MiXCR, keeping a single row per CDR3 protein. Among some 340,000 distinct CDR3 sequences listed, about 10% were seen once. Overall study findings and caveats: Persistent disease was characterized by preferential usage of TRBV28, TRBJ1-2 and TRBJ2-5.

This clonotype was recorded many times. Its antigen is unidentified. Time point given: newly diagnosed GD, antithyroid drugs for less than 3 months. The TCR library was made from RNA that had been extracted from PBMCs in TRIzol. Germline CDR1 is LGHNA and CDR2 is YNFKEQ. This CDR3 region has 18 residues. The junction had 14 bases not matched to a gene; V was cut back by 5 bases and J by 5 bases. This same sample was also part of a study on T cells in Graves' hyperthyroidism and ophthalmopathy. From that report: Clonotypes that were expanded in thyroid above 0.001 mostly appeared in blood too.

The clonotype originates from a woman younger than 30 with Graves disease. This chain links TRBV4-2 with TRBJ2-2; TRBD2 aligns across 10 bases. The starting material was peripheral blood mononuclear cells (PBMCs), obtained at new diagnosis, from a patient treated with antithyroid drugs. The DNA for the CDR3 is TGTGCCAGCAGCTACCAAGCGGGGGGGCCACGGGGGACCGGGGAGCTGTTTTTT. This sequence encodes CASSYQAGGPRGTGELFF.